This TCR beta chain is from a study of T cell responses to AZD1222 COVID-19 vaccine. Data came from immunoSEQ multiplex PCR; TCRdb stores just in-frame clones and leaves some out. Of 130,000 or so clones listed, 70% to 90% were seen once; the top ten hold approximately 12%. Overall study results and limits: Repertoires were obtained only post-peak T cell response. As reported, nearly half of all spike-specific TCRs target variant regions that are unmutated.

In its sample, this clone was seen once. The antigen is undetermined. Germline V gene sequence: CDR1 SEHNR, CDR2 FQNEAQ (reference sequence). This CDR3 spans 15 amino acids. With 1 base removed from V and 0 bases from J, the gap between germline ends came to 7 bases. Specimen: peripheral blood, collected on day 0 of AZD1222 vaccination. The TCR sequence derives from an adult in good health. The gene calls are TRBV7-9 and TRBJ2-4; no clear D. CDR3 sequence reads: CASSLDGLAKNIQYF. CDR3 sequence (DNA): TGTGCCAGCAGCTTAGACGGCCTAGCCAAAAACATTCAGTACTTC.